This T cell receptor beta chain was identified during a study of T cell repertoires in cytomegalovirus infection. Study background: Recently identified HLA-C-restricted CMV epitopes were used, and well-studied HLA-B-restricted CMV epitopes were used as well. Both a matching HLA type and CMV infection were indicated by public TCR beta signatures.

The J segment lost 3 bases and the V segment lost 6 bases, leaving 8 bases of the junction unmatched. The CDR3 length is 15 residues. Germline V CDR1 and CDR2: MNHNS, SASEGT. Concerning this clonotype itself: Antigen specificity is unknown.

Findings and limits, study-wide: There were HLA-C-restricted CMV-specific TCR beta clonotypes dominating the ex vivo response. Cumulative frequency (of public TCR beta family members) identified carriers of CMV plus the relevant HLA.

From the reads, TCRdb called clonotypes with MiXCR, one entry per CDR3 protein. The sample lists around 300,000 distinct CDR3 sequences, around a quarter occurring once. The sample in question was cultured PBMCs, obtained from culture after CMV antigen stimulation. The TCR originated in a human donor in good health (CMV status not recorded). Some clones in this sample may be carry-over from other donors' samples. The V call is TRBV6-1, the J call TRBJ2-7; 10 bases line up with TRBD2. As DNA, the CDR3 is TGTGCCAGCAGGGCTAGCGGGAGCCAACTCTACGAGCAGTACTTC. This gives the protein CASRASGSQLYEQYF.